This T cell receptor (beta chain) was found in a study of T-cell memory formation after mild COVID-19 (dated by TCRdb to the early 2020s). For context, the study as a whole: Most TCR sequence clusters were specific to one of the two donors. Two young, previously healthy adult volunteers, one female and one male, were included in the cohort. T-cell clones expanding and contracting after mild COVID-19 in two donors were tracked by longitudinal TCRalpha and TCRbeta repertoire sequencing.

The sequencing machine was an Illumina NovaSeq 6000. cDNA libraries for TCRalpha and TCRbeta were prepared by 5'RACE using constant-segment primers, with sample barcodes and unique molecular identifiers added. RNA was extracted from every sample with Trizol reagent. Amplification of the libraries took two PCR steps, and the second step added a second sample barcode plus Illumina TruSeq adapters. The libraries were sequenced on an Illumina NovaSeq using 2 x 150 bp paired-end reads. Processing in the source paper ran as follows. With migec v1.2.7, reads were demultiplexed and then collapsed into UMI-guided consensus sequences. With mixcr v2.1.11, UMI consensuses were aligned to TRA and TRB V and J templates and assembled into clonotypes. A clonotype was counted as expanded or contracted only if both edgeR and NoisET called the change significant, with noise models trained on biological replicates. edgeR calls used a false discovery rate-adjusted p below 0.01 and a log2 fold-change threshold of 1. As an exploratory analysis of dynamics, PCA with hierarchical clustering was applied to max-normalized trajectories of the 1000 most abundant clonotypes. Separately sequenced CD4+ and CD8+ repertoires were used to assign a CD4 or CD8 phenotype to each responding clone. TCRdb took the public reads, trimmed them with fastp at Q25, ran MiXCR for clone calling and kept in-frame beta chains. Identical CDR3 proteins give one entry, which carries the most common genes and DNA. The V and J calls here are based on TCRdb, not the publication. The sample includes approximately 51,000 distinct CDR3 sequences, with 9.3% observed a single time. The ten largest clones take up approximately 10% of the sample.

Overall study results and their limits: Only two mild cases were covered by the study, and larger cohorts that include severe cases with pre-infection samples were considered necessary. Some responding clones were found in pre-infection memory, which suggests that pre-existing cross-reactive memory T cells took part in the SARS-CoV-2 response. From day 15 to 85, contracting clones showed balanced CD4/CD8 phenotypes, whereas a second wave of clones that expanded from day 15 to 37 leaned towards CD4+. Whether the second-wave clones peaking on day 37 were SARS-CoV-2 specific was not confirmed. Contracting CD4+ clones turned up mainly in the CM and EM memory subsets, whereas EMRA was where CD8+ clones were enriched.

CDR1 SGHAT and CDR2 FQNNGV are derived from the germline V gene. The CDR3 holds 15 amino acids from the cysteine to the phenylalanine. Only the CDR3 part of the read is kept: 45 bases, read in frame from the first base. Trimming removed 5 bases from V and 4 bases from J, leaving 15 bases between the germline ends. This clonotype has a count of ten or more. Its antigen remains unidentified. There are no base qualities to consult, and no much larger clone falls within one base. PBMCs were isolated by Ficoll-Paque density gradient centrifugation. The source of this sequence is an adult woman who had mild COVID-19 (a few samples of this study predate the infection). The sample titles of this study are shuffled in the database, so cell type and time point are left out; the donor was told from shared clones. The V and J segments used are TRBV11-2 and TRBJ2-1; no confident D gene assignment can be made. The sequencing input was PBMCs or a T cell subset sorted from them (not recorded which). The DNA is TGTGCCAGCAGCCCCGTCCCATCCCCATACAATGAGCAGTTCTTC. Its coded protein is CASSPVPSPYNEQFF.